The T cell receptor beta chain under discussion was sequenced for a study of OX40 agonist ivuxolimab in advanced cancers. General study findings and limits: CD4+ and CD8+ T cells in blood underwent clonal expansion by week 6 at 0.1 to 3.0 mg/kg. Also showing low normalized T-cell clonal expansion were some of the nonresponders. On average, a greater number of expanded clones characterised CD8+ T cells relative to CD4+.

The V and J ends lost 4 bases and 2 bases, in that order; junction bases with no gene match: 2. This CDR3 spans 13 amino acids. Germline CDR1 and CDR2: SQVTM and ANQGSEA. In the case of this clone: Its specificity is not known.

Clones were sequenced by immunoSEQ multiplex PCR, and TCRdb holds only the in-frame ones, with some missing. The sample has some 44,000 clones; about 90% are singletons. The V call is TRBV29-1, the J call TRBJ1-1; 9 nucleotides agree with TRBD1. The source was CD4+ or CD8+ T cells sorted from blood, collected in a trial of the OX40 agonist ivuxolimab. This receptor was taken from an adult with an advanced solid tumor such as melanoma, head and neck, liver or kidney cancer. The CDR3 DNA reads TGCAGCGTTGGGGACAGGGCCAACACTGAAGCTTTCTTT. It translates to CSVGDRANTEAFF.